This is a list of T cell receptor beta chains from one sample in a study of graft-versus-host responses after intestinal transplantation. These TCRs are of unknown antigen specificity. The assay was immunoSEQ multiplex PCR, and TCRdb's table has in-frame clones only and misses some. Of approximately 76,000 clones in the sample, 75% to 90% were seen once. The sample was unstimulated CD4+ T cells sorted from spleen or lymph node cells, taken before transplant. The receptors come from a human donor who was the organ donor for an intestinal transplant. Both conserved end residues are part of each CDR3. The D gene is left open where the match is weak. Some rows have no size entry. The others give once, few or many, or a class for an expanded clone.

v_call	d_call	clone_size	j_call	cdr3_aa	cdr3_nt
TRBV7-2	TRBD1	once	TRBJ1-5	CASSFRTGNNQPQHF	TGTGCCAGCAGCTTTCGGACAGGGAACAATCAGCCCCAGCATTTT
TRBV27	TRBD1	NA	TRBJ1-2	CASSLGTGSGYTF	TGTGCCAGCAGTTTAGGGACAGGGTCTGGCTACACCTTC
TRBV18	NA	NA	TRBJ1-1	CASSPGSLTEAFF	TGTGCCAGCTCACCTGGTTCACTCACTGAAGCTTTCTTT
TRBV2	NA	NA	TRBJ1-5	CASSVLGASQPQHF	TGTGCCAGTTCCGTGTTGGGGGCTAGTCAGCCCCAGCATTTT
TRBV6-1	NA	once	TRBJ2-1	CASLEGFYEQFF	TGTGCCAGCTTAGAGGGTTTCTATGAGCAGTTCTTC
TRBV6-5	NA	NA	TRBJ2-1	CASSLDIYNEQFF	TGTGCCAGCAGCCTCGACATCTACAATGAGCAGTTCTTC
TRBV18	NA	once	TRBJ2-5	CASSNLGGETQYF	TGTGCCAGCTCTAACCTAGGGGGAGAGACCCAGTACTTC
TRBV7-9	TRBD1	few	TRBJ1-5	CASSPDRGQPQHF	TGTGCCAGCAGCCCGGACAGGGGTCAGCCCCAGCATTTT
TRBV5-4	NA	NA	TRBJ2-3	CASSLVIHPVASTDTQYF	TGTGCCAGCAGCTTGGTAATTCACCCGGTAGCTAGCACAGATACGCAGTATTTT
TRBV7-2	NA	few	TRBJ1-1	CASSLGGQGRAFF	TGTGCCAGCAGCTTAGGGGGGCAGGGGCGTGCTTTCTTT
TRBV5-1	NA	NA	TRBJ1-4	CASSSGSGEKLFF	TGCGCCAGCAGCTCAGGATCGGGGGAAAAACTGTTTTTT
TRBV28	NA	NA	TRBJ1-1	CASRWTDPLNTEAFF	TGTGCCAGCCGATGGACAGACCCCCTGAACACTGAAGCTTTCTTT
TRBV6-1	TRBD1	NA	TRBJ2-5	CASSEGLGTGPETQYF	TGTGCCAGCAGTGAGGGATTGGGGACAGGGCCAGAGACCCAGTACTTC
TRBV28	TRBD1	NA	TRBJ1-4	CASSASDRDWKEKLFF	TGTGCCAGCAGTGCCTCTGACAGGGATTGGAAGGAAAAACTGTTTTTT
TRBV7-8	TRBD2	NA	TRBJ2-5	CASAVGLAGSETQYF	TGTGCCAGCGCTGTCGGGCTAGCGGGAAGCGAGACCCAGTACTTC
TRBV13	TRBD1	NA	TRBJ1-2	CASSFRDRANYGYTF	TGTGCCAGCAGCTTCAGGGACAGGGCTAACTATGGCTACACCTTC
TRBV7-3	TRBD2	NA	TRBJ2-1	CASSNGAGGWFF	TGTGCCAGCAGCAATGGAGCGGGGGGGTGGTTCTTC
TRBV2	TRBD1	NA	TRBJ2-1	CASSSTGGDEQFF	TGTGCCAGCAGTTCGACAGGGGGGGATGAGCAGTTCTTC
TRBV2	TRBD2	NA	TRBJ2-1	CASSTGLAAPNEQFF	TGTGCCAGCAGTACGGGACTAGCGGCCCCAAATGAGCAGTTCTTC
TRBV29-1	TRBD1	NA	TRBJ2-5	CSVELRGETQYF	TGCAGCGTTGAACTCAGGGGGGAGACCCAGTACTTC
TRBV9	TRBD1	once	TRBJ2-2	CASSVVGTGVTGELFF	TGTGCCAGCAGCGTAGTGGGGACAGGGGTAACCGGGGAGCTGTTTTTT
TRBV15	NA	NA	TRBJ1-6	CATSRARQNSPLHF	TGTGCCACCAGCAGAGCACGACAAAATTCACCCCTCCACTTT
TRBV6-1	TRBD1	NA	TRBJ1-2	CASRTGQANYGYTF	TGTGCCAGCAGGACAGGACAGGCGAACTATGGCTACACCTTC